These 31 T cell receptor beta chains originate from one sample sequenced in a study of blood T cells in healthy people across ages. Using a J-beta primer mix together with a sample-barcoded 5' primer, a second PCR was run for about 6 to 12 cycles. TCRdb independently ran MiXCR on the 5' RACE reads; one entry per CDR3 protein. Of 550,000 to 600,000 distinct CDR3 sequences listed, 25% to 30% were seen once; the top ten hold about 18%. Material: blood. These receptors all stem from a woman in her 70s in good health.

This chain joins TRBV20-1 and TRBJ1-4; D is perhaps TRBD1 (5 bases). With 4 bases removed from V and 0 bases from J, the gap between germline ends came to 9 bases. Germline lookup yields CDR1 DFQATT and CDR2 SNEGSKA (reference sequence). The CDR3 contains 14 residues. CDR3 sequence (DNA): TGCAGTGCTAATTACAGGACAACTAATGAAAAACTGTTTTTT. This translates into CSANYRTTNEKLFF.

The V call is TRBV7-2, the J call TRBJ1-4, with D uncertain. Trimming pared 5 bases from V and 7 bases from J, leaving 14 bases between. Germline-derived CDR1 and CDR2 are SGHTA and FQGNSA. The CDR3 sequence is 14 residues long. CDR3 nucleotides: TGTGCCAGCAGCCACGGTCCCCTTCTTGAAAAACTGTTTTTT. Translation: CASSHGPLLEKLFF.

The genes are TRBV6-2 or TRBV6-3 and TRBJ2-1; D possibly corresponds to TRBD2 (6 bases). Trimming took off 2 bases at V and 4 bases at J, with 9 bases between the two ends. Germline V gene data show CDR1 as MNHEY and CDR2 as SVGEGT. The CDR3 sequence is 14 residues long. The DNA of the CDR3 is TGTGCCAGCAGTTACCACCGGGGGTACAATGAGCAGTTCTTC. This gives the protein CASSYHRGYNEQFF.

The CDR3 nucleotides read TGTGCCAGCAGTTACTCTCAGGGGGCGGGGAACATTCAGTACTTC. Translation: CASSYSQGAGNIQYF. The chain uses TRBV6-6 and TRBJ2-4; 8 nucleotides match TRBD1. Germline CDR1 and CDR2: MNHNY and SVGAGI (reference sequence). There are 15 residues in the CDR3. J was trimmed by 7 bases and V by 0 bases; bases with no gene match: 5.

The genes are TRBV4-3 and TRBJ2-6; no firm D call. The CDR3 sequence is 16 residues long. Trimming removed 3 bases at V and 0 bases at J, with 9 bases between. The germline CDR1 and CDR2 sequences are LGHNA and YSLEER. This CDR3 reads CASSQGFSSGANVLTF. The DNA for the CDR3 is TGCGCCAGCAGCCAGGGTTTCAGCTCTGGGGCCAACGTCCTGACTTTC.

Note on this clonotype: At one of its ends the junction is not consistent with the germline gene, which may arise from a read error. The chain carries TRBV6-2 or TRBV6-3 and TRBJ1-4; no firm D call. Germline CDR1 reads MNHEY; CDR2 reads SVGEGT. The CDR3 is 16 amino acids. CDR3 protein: CASREDFGETNEKPFF. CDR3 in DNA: TGTGCCAGCAGAGAAGATTTTGGGGAGACTAATGAAAAACCGTTTTTT.

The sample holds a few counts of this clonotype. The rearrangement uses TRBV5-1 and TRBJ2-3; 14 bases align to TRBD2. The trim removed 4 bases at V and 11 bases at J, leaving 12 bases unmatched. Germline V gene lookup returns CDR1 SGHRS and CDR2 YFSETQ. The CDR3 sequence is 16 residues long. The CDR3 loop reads CASSTGLAGASGMQYF. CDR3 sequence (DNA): TGCGCCAGCAGCACGGGACTAGCGGGGGCGTCCGGTATGCAGTATTTT.

The CDR3, as DNA: TGTGCCAGCAGCGTAGAGGGTCTAGAGACCCAGTACTTC. It translates to CASSVEGLETQYF. The chain couples TRBV9 to TRBJ2-5; no firm D call. V gave up 0 bases and J gave up 4 bases, with 7 bases separating them. Germline V CDR1 and CDR2: SGDLS, YYNGEE. The CDR3 is made up of 13 amino acids.

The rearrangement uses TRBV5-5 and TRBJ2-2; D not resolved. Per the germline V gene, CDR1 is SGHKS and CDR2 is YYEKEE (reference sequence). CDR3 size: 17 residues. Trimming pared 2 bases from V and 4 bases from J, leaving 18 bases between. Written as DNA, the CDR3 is TGTGCCAGCAGCTTAGGCCTGCGAGATTTCGTCACCGGGGAGCTGTTTTTT. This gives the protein CASSLGLRDFVTGELFF.

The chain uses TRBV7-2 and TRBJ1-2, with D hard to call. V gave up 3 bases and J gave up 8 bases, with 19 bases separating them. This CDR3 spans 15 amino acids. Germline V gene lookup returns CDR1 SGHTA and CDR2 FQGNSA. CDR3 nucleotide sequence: TGTGCCAGCAGCTTGGTGAGGGATCCCCCCTTAGGCTACACCTTC. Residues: CASSLVRDPPLGYTF.

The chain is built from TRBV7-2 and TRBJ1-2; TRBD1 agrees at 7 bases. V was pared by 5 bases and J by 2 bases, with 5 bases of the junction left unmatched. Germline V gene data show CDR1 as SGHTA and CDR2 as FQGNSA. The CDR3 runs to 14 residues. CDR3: CASSAMTGNYGYTF. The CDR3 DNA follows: TGTGCCAGCAGCGCAATGACAGGGAACTATGGCTACACCTTC.

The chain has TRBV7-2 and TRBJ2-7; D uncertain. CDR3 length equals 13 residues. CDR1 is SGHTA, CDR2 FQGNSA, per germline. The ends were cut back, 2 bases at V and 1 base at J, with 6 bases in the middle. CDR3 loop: CASSLSQSYEQYF. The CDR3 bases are TGTGCCAGCAGCTTAAGCCAATCCTACGAGCAGTACTTC.

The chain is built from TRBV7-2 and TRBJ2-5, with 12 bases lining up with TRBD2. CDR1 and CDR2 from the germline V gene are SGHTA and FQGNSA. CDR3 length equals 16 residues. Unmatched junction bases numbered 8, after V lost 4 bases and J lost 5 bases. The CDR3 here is CASSSTSGRRAETQYF. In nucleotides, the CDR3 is TGTGCCAGCAGCTCCACTAGCGGGAGGAGGGCGGAGACCCAGTACTTC.

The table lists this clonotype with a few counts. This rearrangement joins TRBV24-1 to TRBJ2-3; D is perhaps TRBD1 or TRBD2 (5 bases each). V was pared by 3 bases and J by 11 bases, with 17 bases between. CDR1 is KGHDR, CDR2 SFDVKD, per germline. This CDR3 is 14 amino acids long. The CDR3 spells CATSDITGTLEQYF. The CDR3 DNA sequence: TGTGCCACCAGTGATATCACGGGGACCTTGGAGCAGTATTTT.

The CDR3 coding sequence is TGTGCCAGCAGTTCACTTGTAGCGGGGGGGATCGCAGATACGCAGTATTTT. Protein: CASSSLVAGGIADTQYF. The gene calls are TRBV6-2 or TRBV6-3 and TRBJ2-3; 11 bases line up with TRBD2. J gave up 4 bases and V 4 bases, and 10 bases lay outside the gene matches. This CDR3 has 17 amino acids. Germline V CDR1 and CDR2: MNHEY, SVGEGT.

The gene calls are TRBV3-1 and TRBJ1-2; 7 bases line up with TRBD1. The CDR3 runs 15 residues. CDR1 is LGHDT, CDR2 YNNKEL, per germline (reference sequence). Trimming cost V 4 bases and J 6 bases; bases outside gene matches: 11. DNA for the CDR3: TGTGCCAGCAGCCGCCGGGCCCTAGACAGGGATGGCTACACCTTC. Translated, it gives CASSRRALDRDGYTF.

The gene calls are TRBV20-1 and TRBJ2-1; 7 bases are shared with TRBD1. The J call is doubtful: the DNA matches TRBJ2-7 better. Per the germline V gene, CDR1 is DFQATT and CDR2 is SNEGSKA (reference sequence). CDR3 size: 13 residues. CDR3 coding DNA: TGCAGTGCCAGGACCCGACAGGGTCCCGAGCAGTACTTC. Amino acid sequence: CSARTRQGPEQYF.

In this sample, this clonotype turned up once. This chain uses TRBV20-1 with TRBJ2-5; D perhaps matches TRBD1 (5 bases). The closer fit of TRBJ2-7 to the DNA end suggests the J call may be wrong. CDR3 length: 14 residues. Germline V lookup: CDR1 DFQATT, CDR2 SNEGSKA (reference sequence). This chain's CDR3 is CSASEGQGSYEQYF. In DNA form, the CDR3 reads TGCAGTGCTTCCGAAGGTCAGGGCTCCTACGAGCAGTACTTC.

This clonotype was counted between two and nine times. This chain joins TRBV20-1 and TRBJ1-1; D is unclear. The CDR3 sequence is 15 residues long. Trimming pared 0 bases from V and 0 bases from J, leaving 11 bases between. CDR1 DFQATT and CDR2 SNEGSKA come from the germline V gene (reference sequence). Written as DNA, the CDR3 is TGCAGTGCTAGAGATCCCAGACAAATGAACACTGAAGCTTTCTTT. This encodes CSARDPRQMNTEAFF.

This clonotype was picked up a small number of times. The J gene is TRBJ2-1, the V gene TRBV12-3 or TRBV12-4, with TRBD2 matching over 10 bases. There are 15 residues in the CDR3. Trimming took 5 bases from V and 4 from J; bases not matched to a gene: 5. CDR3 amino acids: CASSILAGTYNEQFF. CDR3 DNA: TGTGCCAGCAGTATACTAGCGGGGACTTACAATGAGCAGTTCTTC.

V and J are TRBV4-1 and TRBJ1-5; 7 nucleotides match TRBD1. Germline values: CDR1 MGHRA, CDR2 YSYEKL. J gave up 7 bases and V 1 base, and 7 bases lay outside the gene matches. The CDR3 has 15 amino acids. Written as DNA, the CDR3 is TGCGCCAGCAGCCAAGTCGACAGGGCGCTACAGCCCCAGCATTTT. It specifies CASSQVDRALQPQHF.

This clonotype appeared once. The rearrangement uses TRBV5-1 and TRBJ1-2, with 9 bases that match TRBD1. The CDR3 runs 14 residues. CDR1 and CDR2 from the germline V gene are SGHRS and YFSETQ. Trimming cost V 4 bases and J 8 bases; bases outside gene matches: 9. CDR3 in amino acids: CASSPRDRAAGYTF. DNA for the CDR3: TGCGCCAGCAGCCCCCGGGACAGGGCAGCCGGCTACACCTTC.

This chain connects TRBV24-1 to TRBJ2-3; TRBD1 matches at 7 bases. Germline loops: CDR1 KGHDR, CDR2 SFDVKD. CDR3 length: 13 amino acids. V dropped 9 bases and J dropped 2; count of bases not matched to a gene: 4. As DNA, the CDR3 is TGTGCCACCGGGACAGTCTTCACAGATACGCAGTATTTT. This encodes CATGTVFTDTQYF.

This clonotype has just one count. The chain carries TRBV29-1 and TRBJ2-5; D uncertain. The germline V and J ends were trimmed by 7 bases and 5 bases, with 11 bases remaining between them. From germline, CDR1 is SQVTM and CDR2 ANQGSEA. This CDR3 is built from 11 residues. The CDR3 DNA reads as TGCAGCGGTGGGTCTACGGAGACCCAGTACTTC. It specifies CSGGSTETQYF.

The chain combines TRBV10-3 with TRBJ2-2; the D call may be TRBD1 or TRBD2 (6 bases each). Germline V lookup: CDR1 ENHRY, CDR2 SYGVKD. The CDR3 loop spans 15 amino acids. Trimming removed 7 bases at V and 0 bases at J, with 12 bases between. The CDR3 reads CAIKGGFTNTGELFF. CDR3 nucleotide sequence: TGTGCCATCAAGGGGGGCTTCACGAACACCGGGGAGCTGTTTTTT.

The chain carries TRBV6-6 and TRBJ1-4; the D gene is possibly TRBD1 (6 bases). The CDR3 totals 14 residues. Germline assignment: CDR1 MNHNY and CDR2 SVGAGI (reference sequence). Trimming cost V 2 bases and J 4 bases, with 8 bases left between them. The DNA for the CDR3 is TGTGCCAGCAGTTACGGGGGGCTTAATGAAAAACTGTTTTTT. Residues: CASSYGGLNEKLFF.

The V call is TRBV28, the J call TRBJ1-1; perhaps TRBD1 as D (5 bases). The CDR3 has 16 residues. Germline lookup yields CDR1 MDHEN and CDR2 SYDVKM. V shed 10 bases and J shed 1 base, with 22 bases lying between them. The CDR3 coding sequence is TGTGCCAACTCCCCCCGGGGGACCCTTTCGAACACTGAAGCTTTCTTT. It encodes CANSPRGTLSNTEAFF.

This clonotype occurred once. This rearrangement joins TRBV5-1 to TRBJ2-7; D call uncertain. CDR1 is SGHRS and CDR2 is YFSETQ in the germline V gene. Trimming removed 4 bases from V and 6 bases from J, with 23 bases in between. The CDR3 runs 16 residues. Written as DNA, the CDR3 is TGCGCCAGCAGCCCTTCGACTTCCACGAAGGTAGGCGAGCAGTACTTC. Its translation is CASSPSTSTKVGEQYF.

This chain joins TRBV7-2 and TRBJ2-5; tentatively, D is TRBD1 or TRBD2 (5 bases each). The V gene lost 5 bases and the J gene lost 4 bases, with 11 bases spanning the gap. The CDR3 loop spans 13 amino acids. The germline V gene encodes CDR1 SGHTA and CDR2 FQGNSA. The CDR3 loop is CASSTGPGETQYF. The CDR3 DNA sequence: TGTGCCAGCAGCACGGGACCTGGAGAGACCCAGTACTTC.

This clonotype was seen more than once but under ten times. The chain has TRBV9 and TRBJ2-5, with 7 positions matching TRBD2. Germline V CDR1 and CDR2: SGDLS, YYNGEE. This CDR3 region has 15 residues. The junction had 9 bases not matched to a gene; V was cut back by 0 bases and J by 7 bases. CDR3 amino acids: CASSVDLTPGGTQYF. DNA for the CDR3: TGTGCCAGCAGCGTAGATTTAACCCCGGGAGGGACCCAGTACTTC. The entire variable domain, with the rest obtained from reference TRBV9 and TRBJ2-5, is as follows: DSGVTQTPKHLITATGQRVTLRCSPRSGDLSVYWYQQSLDQGLQFLIQYYNGEERAKGNILERFSAQQFPDLHSELNLSSLELGDSALYFCASSVDLTPGGTQYFGPGTRLLVL.

CDR3 protein: CASSESGASGEETQYF. CDR3 DNA: TGTGCCAGCAGTGAAAGCGGTGCTAGCGGGGAAGAGACCCAGTACTTC. This sequence joins TRBV2 and TRBJ2-5; 9 nucleotides line up with TRBD2. Per germline, CDR1 SNHLY and CDR2 FYNNEI. J lost 3 bases, V lost 2 bases, and 7 bases had no gene match. CDR3 length: 16 residues.